A selection of T cell receptor beta chains follows, all from one sample in a study of T-cell memory formation after mild COVID-19. MiXCR was run by TCRdb on the 5' RACE reads, yielding one entry per CDR3 protein. The sample holds about 210,000 distinct CDR3 sequences, 27% seen once. What was sequenced was PBMCs or a T cell subset sorted from them (not recorded which). Receptors originate from an adult woman who had mild COVID-19 (a few samples of this study predate the infection). Cell type and time point are not known. The CDR3 runs from the conserved cysteine through the conserved F or W. The order of the fields is V gene, D gene, clone size, J gene, CDR3 DNA, CDR3 protein. The D gene is left open where the match is weak. Clone size is given for some rows only: seen once, a few or many times, or a class if the clone is expanded.

v_call: TRBV2
d_call: TRBD2
clone_size: -
j_call: TRBJ2-5
cdr3_nt: TGTGCCAGCAGTGATACTAGCGGGGGGCCTCTGGTAGAGACCCAGTACTTC
cdr3_aa: CASSDTSGGPLVETQYF

v_call: TRBV5-1
d_call: TRBD2
clone_size: few
j_call: TRBJ2-3
cdr3_nt: TGCGCCAGCAGCTTGGTCACTAGCGGGGGGCCGCGAGATACGCAGTATTTT
cdr3_aa: CASSLVTSGGPRDTQYF

v_call: TRBV12-3/TRBV12-4
d_call: -
clone_size: once
j_call: TRBJ1-2
cdr3_nt: TGTGCCAGCAGTTTGGGGGTGCCCCATGGCTACACCTTC
cdr3_aa: CASSLGVPHGYTF

v_call: TRBV20-1
d_call: TRBD1
clone_size: -
j_call: TRBJ2-3
cdr3_nt: TGCAGTGCTAGAGCCTGGACAGGGGACCCAGATACGCAGTATTTT
cdr3_aa: CSARAWTGDPDTQYF

v_call: TRBV5-6
d_call: -
clone_size: -
j_call: TRBJ2-3
cdr3_nt: TGTGCCAGCAGCTTCGGGGCTAGCACAGATACGCAGTATTTT
cdr3_aa: CASSFGASTDTQYF

v_call: TRBV20-1
d_call: TRBD2
clone_size: -
j_call: TRBJ2-7
cdr3_nt: TGCAGTGTTACAAGACTAGCGGGGAATCTGTACGAGCAGTACTTC
cdr3_aa: CSVTRLAGNLYEQYF

v_call: TRBV24-1
d_call: -
clone_size: few
j_call: TRBJ2-7
cdr3_nt: TGTGCCACCAGCCAGGTAGGCGAGCAGTACTTC
cdr3_aa: CATSQVGEQYF

v_call: TRBV9
d_call: -
clone_size: few
j_call: TRBJ2-5
cdr3_nt: TGTGCCAGCAGCGTAGGGGCAGAGGAGACCCAGTACTTC
cdr3_aa: CASSVGAEETQYF

v_call: TRBV20-1
d_call: -
clone_size: -
j_call: TRBJ1-2
cdr3_nt: TGCAGTGCTTCTCCAGGAAACTATGGCTACACCTTC
cdr3_aa: CSASPGNYGYTF

v_call: TRBV5-6
d_call: -
clone_size: few
j_call: TRBJ2-7
cdr3_nt: TGTGCCAGCAGCTCCCCGGGCCATTCCTACGAGCAGTACTTC
cdr3_aa: CASSSPGHSYEQYF

v_call: TRBV10-3
d_call: -
clone_size: -
j_call: TRBJ1-1
cdr3_nt: TGTGCCATCAGTGAGTCGGAGGGCTCGAACACTGAAGCTTTCTTT
cdr3_aa: CAISESEGSNTEAFF

v_call: TRBV4-1
d_call: TRBD2
clone_size: -
j_call: TRBJ2-1
cdr3_nt: TGCGCCAGCAGCCAAGAGGTTACTAGCGGGGGTAATGAGCAGTTCTTC
cdr3_aa: CASSQEVTSGGNEQFF

v_call: TRBV20-1
d_call: -
clone_size: few
j_call: TRBJ2-1
cdr3_nt: TGCAGTGCTACCCTGTTCTGGCGGGGCGGCCTATATGAGCAGTTCTTC
cdr3_aa: CSATLFWRGGLYEQFF

v_call: TRBV18
d_call: -
clone_size: -
j_call: TRBJ2-1
cdr3_nt: TGTGCCAGCTCACCGCTTGCATGGGATGAGCAGTTCTTC
cdr3_aa: CASSPLAWDEQFF

v_call: TRBV27
d_call: -
clone_size: -
j_call: TRBJ2-1
cdr3_nt: TGTGCCAGCAGTTTATCCCTGGACCCCCAGTTCTTC
cdr3_aa: CASSLSLDPQFF

v_call: TRBV20-1
d_call: -
clone_size: few
j_call: TRBJ2-1
cdr3_nt: TGCAGTGCTAGAGATCGTGGCATCCAAAGCTCCTACAATGAGCAGTTCTTC
cdr3_aa: CSARDRGIQSSYNEQFF

v_call: TRBV6-1
d_call: -
clone_size: -
j_call: TRBJ2-5
cdr3_nt: TGTGCCAGCGTCGACGAGACCCAGTACTTC
cdr3_aa: CASVDETQYF

v_call: TRBV4-2
d_call: TRBD1
clone_size: once
j_call: TRBJ2-1
cdr3_nt: TGTGCCAGCAGCCAAGTCAGAAGGACAGGGGATAACAATGAGCAGTTCTTC
cdr3_aa: CASSQVRRTGDNNEQFF

v_call: TRBV5-1
d_call: -
clone_size: -
j_call: TRBJ2-3
cdr3_nt: TGCGCCAGCAGCTTGCAGACAGATACGCAGTATTTT
cdr3_aa: CASSLQTDTQYF

v_call: TRBV7-9
d_call: -
clone_size: few
j_call: TRBJ2-7
cdr3_nt: TGTGCCAGCAGCCCCTGGACTGGGCCGTCCTACGAGCAGTACTTC
cdr3_aa: CASSPWTGPSYEQYF

v_call: TRBV14
d_call: -
clone_size: -
j_call: TRBJ2-2
cdr3_nt: TGTGCCAGCAGCCCCATCTGGACCGGGGAGCTGTTTTTT
cdr3_aa: CASSPIWTGELFF

v_call: TRBV3-1
d_call: TRBD2
clone_size: few
j_call: TRBJ2-5
cdr3_nt: TGTGCCAGCAGCCAAGGGGTTAGCGGGGTAGAGACCCAGTACTTC
cdr3_aa: CASSQGVSGVETQYF

v_call: TRBV7-8
d_call: -
clone_size: many
j_call: TRBJ2-7
cdr3_nt: TGTGCCAGCAGCTCAGCCTCCTACGAGCAGTACTTC
cdr3_aa: CASSSASYEQYF

v_call: TRBV5-1
d_call: -
clone_size: few
j_call: TRBJ1-1
cdr3_nt: TGCGCCAGCAGCTTGGGAAGGGTGCAGGGAATGGGCGCTGAAGCTTTCTTT
cdr3_aa: CASSLGRVQGMGAEAFF

v_call: TRBV5-1
d_call: TRBD1
clone_size: -
j_call: TRBJ1-1
cdr3_nt: TGCGCCAGCAGCTTGCAAACAGGACAGGGAGCTGAAGCTTTCTTT
cdr3_aa: CASSLQTGQGAEAFF

v_call: TRBV28
d_call: TRBD1
clone_size: few
j_call: TRBJ2-7
cdr3_nt: TGTGCCAGCGAACGGACAGGGGCTGACGAGCAGTACTTC
cdr3_aa: CASERTGADEQYF

v_call: TRBV27
d_call: TRBD1
clone_size: -
j_call: TRBJ1-1
cdr3_nt: TGTGCCAGCAGGGGGACAGGGCGGGGTGAAGCTTTCTTT
cdr3_aa: CASRGTGRGEAFF

v_call: TRBV4-2
d_call: -
clone_size: -
j_call: TRBJ2-2
cdr3_nt: TGTGCCAGCAGCCAAGATCAGTGGGCCGGGGAGCTGTTTTTT
cdr3_aa: CASSQDQWAGELFF

v_call: TRBV18
d_call: -
clone_size: -
j_call: TRBJ1-2
cdr3_nt: TGTGCCAGCTCACCGCCCTTCGGGACGGCCTATGATGGCTACACCTTC
cdr3_aa: CASSPPFGTAYDGYTF

v_call: TRBV29-1
d_call: -
clone_size: -
j_call: TRBJ2-1
cdr3_nt: TGCAGCGTTGGTCAGCGGCTCTCCTACAATGAGCAGTTCTTC
cdr3_aa: CSVGQRLSYNEQFF

v_call: TRBV7-3
d_call: TRBD1
clone_size: -
j_call: TRBJ2-2
cdr3_nt: TGTGCCAGTACACAGGGGGCGAACACCGGGGAGCTGTTTTTT
cdr3_aa: CASTQGANTGELFF

v_call: TRBV19
d_call: -
clone_size: -
j_call: TRBJ1-4
cdr3_nt: TGTGCCAGCGCAGAGAGAACTAATGAAAAACTGTTTTTT
cdr3_aa: CASAERTNEKLFF

v_call: TRBV4-1
d_call: -
clone_size: few
j_call: TRBJ2-2
cdr3_nt: TGCGCCAGCAGCCAAGAATGGGGGGCGGTTTCCGGGGAGCTGTTTTTT
cdr3_aa: CASSQEWGAVSGELFF

v_call: TRBV5-1
d_call: -
clone_size: few
j_call: TRBJ1-3
cdr3_nt: TGCGCCAGCAGCTTGGCCATGGGGGCTGGAAACACCATATATTTT
cdr3_aa: CASSLAMGAGNTIYF

v_call: TRBV29-1
d_call: -
clone_size: -
j_call: TRBJ2-2
cdr3_nt: TGCAGCGTTGTTTGGAACACCGGGGAGCTGTTTTTT
cdr3_aa: CSVVWNTGELFF

v_call: TRBV4-3
d_call: -
clone_size: few
j_call: TRBJ1-2
cdr3_nt: TGCGCCAGCAGCCAAGGATCGAATGTGGGCTATGGCTACACCTTC
cdr3_aa: CASSQGSNVGYGYTF

v_call: TRBV18
d_call: -
clone_size: -
j_call: TRBJ2-3
cdr3_nt: TGTGCCAGCTCACCCAGCGGGCCCTCCACAGATACGCAGTATTTT
cdr3_aa: CASSPSGPSTDTQYF

v_call: TRBV18
d_call: TRBD1
clone_size: -
j_call: TRBJ2-7
cdr3_nt: TGTGCCAGCTCACCTCCGACAGGGTCCTACGAGCAGTACTTC
cdr3_aa: CASSPPTGSYEQYF

v_call: TRBV9
d_call: -
clone_size: few
j_call: TRBJ2-2
cdr3_nt: TGTGCCAGCAGCGTCGGGCAAACGGGGGAGCTGTTTTTT
cdr3_aa: CASSVGQTGELFF

v_call: TRBV24-1
d_call: TRBD1
clone_size: few
j_call: TRBJ2-1
cdr3_nt: TGTGCCACCAGTGACCGCCTGGGACAGGGGGGACTCTCCTACAATGAGCAGTTCTTC
cdr3_aa: CATSDRLGQGGLSYNEQFF

v_call: TRBV7-6
d_call: -
clone_size: -
j_call: TRBJ2-5
cdr3_nt: TGTGCCAGCGGTCGCCTTTCGGGGAACCAAGAGACCCAGTACTTC
cdr3_aa: CASGRLSGNQETQYF

v_call: TRBV7-9
d_call: -
clone_size: -
j_call: TRBJ1-2
cdr3_nt: TGTGCCAGCAGCTTATCCACCTTC
cdr3_aa: CASSLSTF

v_call: TRBV29-1
d_call: -
clone_size: many
j_call: TRBJ2-7
cdr3_nt: TGCAGCGTTGCTGTGGTCTCCTACGAGCAGTACTTC
cdr3_aa: CSVAVVSYEQYF

v_call: TRBV7-9
d_call: -
clone_size: few
j_call: TRBJ2-2
cdr3_nt: TGTGCCAGCAGCTTGATAGGGACGGTGAACACCGGGGAGCTGTTTTTT
cdr3_aa: CASSLIGTVNTGELFF

v_call: TRBV7-6
d_call: -
clone_size: -
j_call: TRBJ2-2
cdr3_nt: TGTGCCAGTTCCCCAATAGCGACCGGGGAGCTGTTTTTT
cdr3_aa: CASSPIATGELFF

v_call: TRBV27
d_call: -
clone_size: -
j_call: TRBJ2-7
cdr3_nt: TGTGCCAGCAGTTCAAGGTCAAGCGGGTACTACGAGCAGTACTTC
cdr3_aa: CASSSRSSGYYEQYF

v_call: TRBV5-1
d_call: -
clone_size: -
j_call: TRBJ2-7
cdr3_nt: TGCGCCAGCAGCTTCCAAATGGAGCAGTACTTC
cdr3_aa: CASSFQMEQYF

v_call: TRBV20-1
d_call: TRBD2
clone_size: -
j_call: TRBJ2-2
cdr3_nt: TGCAGTGCTAGCCTAGCGGGCCACACCGGGGAGCTGTTTTTT
cdr3_aa: CSASLAGHTGELFF